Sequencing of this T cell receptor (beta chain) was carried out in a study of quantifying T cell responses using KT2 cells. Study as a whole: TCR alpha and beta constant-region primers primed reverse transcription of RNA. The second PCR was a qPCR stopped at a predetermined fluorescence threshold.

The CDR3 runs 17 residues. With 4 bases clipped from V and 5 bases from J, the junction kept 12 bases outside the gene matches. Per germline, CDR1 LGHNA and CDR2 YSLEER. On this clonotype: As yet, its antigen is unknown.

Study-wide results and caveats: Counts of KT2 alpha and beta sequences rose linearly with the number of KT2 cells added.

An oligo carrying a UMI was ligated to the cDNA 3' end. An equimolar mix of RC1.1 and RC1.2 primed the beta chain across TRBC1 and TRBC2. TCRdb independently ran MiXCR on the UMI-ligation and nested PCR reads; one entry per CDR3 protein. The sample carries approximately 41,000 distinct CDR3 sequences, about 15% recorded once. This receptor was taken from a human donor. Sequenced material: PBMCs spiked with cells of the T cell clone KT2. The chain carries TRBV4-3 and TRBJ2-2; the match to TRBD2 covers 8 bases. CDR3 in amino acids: CASSLDPGTRYTGELFF. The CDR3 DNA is TGCGCCAGCAGCCTTGACCCCGGGACTAGGTATACCGGGGAGCTGTTTTTT.